The entry below gives a single TCR beta chain sequence along with its context. The antigen is unknown. This entry belongs to a study of shared clonotypes between healthy human individuals. Study context: Researchers assigned three CD4 naive, three CD4 memory, two CD8 naive and one CD8 memory plate to each donor. Whole-study findings and limits: Sampling used blood alone; tissue repertoires probably differ.

TCRdb's copy holds only in-frame clones and misses some; the assay was immunoSEQ multiplex PCR. The table includes about 680,000 clones, 73% detected once. The source of this sequence is a woman aged 30 to 39 in good health. Sample: memory CD4+ T cells sorted from blood. The subset: CD45RA-negative fraction.

CDR3 protein: CSVRTGGSNQPQHF. In nucleotides, the CDR3 is TGCAGCGTACGAACCGGGGGGAGCAATCAGCCCCAGCATTTT. This chain joins TRBV29-1 and TRBJ1-5; perhaps TRBD1 as D (5 bases). The CDR3 is 14 amino acids. Looked up from germline, CDR1 is SQVTM and CDR2 is ANQGSEA. Trimming left V 6 bases short and J 1 base short, with 13 bases between.